A selection of T cell receptor beta chains follows, all from one sample in a study of PD-L1 blockade in urothelial cancer. TCRdb's table, derived via immunoSEQ multiplex PCR, lists solely in-frame clones and lacks some. This sample carries some 35,000 clones, around 34% of them seen once, and the ten largest clones take around 9%. The specimen comprised tumor tissue, sampled before atezolizumab (anti-PD-L1) treatment. The receptors stem from a man aged 55 to 70 with urothelial cancer. Both conserved end residues are part of each CDR3. The D gene is left open where the match is weak.

J gene | V gene | D gene | CDR3 protein
TRBJ2-1 | TRBV29-1 | TRBD2 | CSVGTGLGTSGRAHEQFF
TRBJ2-3 | TRBV11-3 | TRBD2 | CASSPWTSGTSTDTQYF
TRBJ2-7 | TRBV18 | - | CASSPRRADSEQYF
TRBJ2-5 | TRBV5-1 | - | CASSLGASQETQYF
TRBJ2-1 | TRBV11-3 | TRBD2 | CASSRLLAGGYNEQFF
TRBJ2-7 | TRBV6-8 | - | CASSSPPGNEQYF
TRBJ2-7 | TRBV7-1 | TRBD1 | CASSSDRGYEQYF
TRBJ1-3 | TRBV18 | - | CASSRPGSIGNTIYF
TRBJ2-7 | TRBV5-1 | - | CASSLSTGKYEQYF
TRBJ2-1 | TRBV18 | - | CASSPGGYNEQFF
TRBJ1-1 | TRBV18 | - | CASSPKIAVPEAFF
TRBJ1-2 | TRBV6-8 | - | CASSLLSGADGYGYTF
TRBJ2-1 | TRBV6-8 | TRBD2 | CASSYGLAGGHEQFF
TRBJ1-1 | TRBV11-3 | - | CASSLGGTNTEAFF
TRBJ2-2 | TRBV2 | - | CASSVDRNTGELFF
TRBJ2-2 | TRBV5-1 | - | CASSLEEAVSTGELFF